These 20 T cell receptor beta chains were all obtained from the same sample, sequenced in a study of cytomegalovirus exposure and HLA in healthy donors. Vbeta (60) and Jbeta (13) primers were used in the PCR. Here immunoSEQ multiplex PCR was the method, and the copy in TCRdb shows in-frame clones only, minus some. The sample holds 150,000 to 200,000 clones, about 80% seen once. The sequenced sample consisted of PBMCs. These receptors all come from a woman aged 40 to 50 in good health and CMV-seronegative.

V is TRBV19 and J is TRBJ2-1, with 7 bases aligning to TRBD2. This CDR3 is built from 15 residues. Losses at the gene ends were 3 bases for V and 7 bases for J; bases not matched to a gene: 9. The V gene's germline CDR1 is LNHDA and CDR2 SQIVND (reference sequence). The CDR3 DNA follows: TGTGCCAGTAGTATTCTACTAGCGCGGTTTAATGAGCAGTTCTTC. This gives the protein CASSILLARFNEQFF.

The chain carries TRBV5-6 and TRBJ1-4; a possible D gene is TRBD1 (5 bases). Germline V gene sequence: CDR1 SGHDT, CDR2 YYEEEE. There are 16 residues in the CDR3. The V end was cut by 3 bases, the J end by 0 bases, with 12 bases between. The CDR3 DNA follows: TGTGCCAGCAGCTCAGAGACAGTTTCAACTAATGAAAAACTGTTTTTT. It encodes CASSSETVSTNEKLFF.

The chain couples TRBV19 to TRBJ2-7, with TRBD2 as a possible D gene (5 bases). Trimming cost V 1 base and J 0 bases, with 7 bases left between them. Germline V gene sequence: CDR1 LNHDA, CDR2 SQIVND (reference sequence). The CDR3 spans 14 residues. Here the CDR3 reads CASSIAGSSYEQYF. The CDR3 nucleotides are TGTGCCAGTAGTATAGCGGGAAGCTCCTACGAGCAGTACTTC.

The chain recombines TRBV9 with TRBJ2-7, with TRBD2 identical over 7 bases. The CDR3 is made up of 18 amino acids. Germline CDR1 SGDLS, CDR2 YYNGEE. The junction had 17 bases not matched to a gene; V was cut back by 4 bases and J by 1 base. The chain's CDR3 is CASSPHTLTSLASYEQYF. CDR3 DNA: TGTGCCAGCAGCCCCCACACCCTGACTAGCCTAGCTTCCTACGAGCAGTACTTC.

The chain carries TRBV5-4 and TRBJ2-5; D is undetermined. Germline CDR1 reads SGHNT; CDR2 reads YYREEE (reference sequence). Trimming shortened V by 1 base and J by 2 bases, and 15 bases separated the two germline ends. The CDR3 contains 16 residues. CDR3 nucleotides: TGTGCCAGCAGCTTGCCCACCCCACACGTTCAAGAGACCCAGTACTTC. Its protein product is CASSLPTPHVQETQYF.

J is TRBJ2-1 and V is TRBV1; the DNA was not compared with TRBD1, the D call given in the table. TRBV1 is assigned pseudogene status. This CDR3 comprises 16 residues. The CDR3 loop reads CTSSPKLPHRVNEQFF. Here the CDR3 DNA reads TGCACCAGCAGCCCCAAGCTTCCCCACAGGGTCAATGAGCAGTTCTTC.

This clone appeared a few times. The J gene is TRBJ1-2, the V gene TRBV7-2; D is unresolved. V was trimmed by 1 base and J by 2 bases, leaving 8 bases between them. The germline V gene has CDR1 SGHTA and CDR2 FQGNSA. The length of the CDR3 is 14 residues. DNA for the CDR3: TGTGCCAGCAGCTTAGGTGGAGGGAACTATGGCTACACCTTC. Protein: CASSLGGGNYGYTF.

V gene TRBV2 combines with J gene TRBJ1-4; D call uncertain. This CDR3 has 13 amino acids. Germline CDR1 reads SNHLY; CDR2 reads FYNNEI. V lost 6 bases and J lost 10, with 15 bases in between. CDR3 nucleotides: TGTGCCAGCAGCGACCTGACCGGGAGAAAACTGTTTTTT. Its protein is CASSDLTGRKLFF.

The chain recombines TRBV11-3 with TRBJ2-7; unclear D gene. Trimming left V 0 bases short and J 7 bases short, with 13 bases between. Germline values: CDR1 SGHNT, CDR2 YENEEA. This CDR3 region has 14 residues. CDR3 nucleotide sequence: TGTGCCAGCAGCTTAGACCCTTTCTTACGGGAGCAGTACTTC. Translation gives CASSLDPFLREQYF.

The rearrangement uses TRBV30 and TRBJ1-6; D is perhaps TRBD1 (6 bases). Trimming took off 3 bases at V and 7 bases at J, with 13 bases between the two ends. The CDR3 has 14 amino acids. Germline CDR1 reads GTSNPN; CDR2 reads SVGIG (reference sequence). For the CDR3, the DNA is TGTGCCTGGAGGTCAGGGGTGAGGAATTCACCCCTCCACTTT. This encodes CAWRSGVRNSPLHF.

V and J are TRBV30 and TRBJ1-6; no reliable D call. Germline V gene data show CDR1 as GTSNPN and CDR2 as SVGIG (reference sequence). Trimming left V 1 base short and J 6 bases short, with 10 bases between. The CDR3 sequence is 14 residues long. The CDR3 DNA is TGTGCCTGGAGTGGGAGTCCCCTTAATTCACCCCTCCACTTT. This gives the protein CAWSGSPLNSPLHF.

V usage is TRBV6-6 and J usage is TRBJ1-3, with TRBD1 matching 8 bases. Unmatched junction bases numbered 13, after V lost 8 bases and J lost 4 bases. Germline values: CDR1 MNHNY, CDR2 SVGAGI (reference sequence). The CDR3 has 16 residues. The CDR3 DNA reads as TGTGCCAGCGGATATCAGGGGGCAATGCGAGGAAACACCATATATTTT. Its protein product is CASGYQGAMRGNTIYF.

This clone was observed a single time. The genes are TRBV2 and TRBJ2-1, with 9 bases identical to TRBD1. Germline values: CDR1 SNHLY, CDR2 FYNNEI. CDR3 length: 13 residues. Losses at the gene ends were 3 bases for V and 9 bases for J; bases not matched to a gene: 3. The CDR3 loop is CASSDDRGGEQFF. DNA of the CDR3: TGTGCCAGCAGTGATGACAGGGGGGGTGAGCAGTTCTTC.

The chain combines TRBV13 with TRBJ1-3; 7 nucleotides line up with TRBD1. This CDR3 is 16 amino acids long. Germline lookup yields CDR1 PRHDT and CDR2 FYEKMQ (reference sequence). V shed 5 bases and J 0 bases; nucleotides not matched to a gene: 7. The CDR3 coding sequence is TGTGCCAGCAGCCCTAGGGGACAGTACTCTGGAAACACCATATATTTT. Translation: CASSPRGQYSGNTIYF.

This clone is a singleton in its sample. The rearrangement joins TRBV11-1 to TRBJ2-5, with TRBD1 matching over 7 bases. The CDR3 extends over 15 amino acids. With 5 bases clipped from V and 0 bases from J, the junction kept 6 bases outside the gene matches. From germline, CDR1 is SGHAT and CDR2 FQDESV (reference sequence). The DNA for the CDR3 is TGTGCCAGCAGCGAAGGACAGGCGTACCAAGAGACCCAGTACTTC. This codes for CASSEGQAYQETQYF.

The rearrangement uses TRBV6-6 and TRBJ1-3, with TRBD1 identical over 10 bases. This CDR3 region has 16 residues. Germline CDR1 is MNHNY and CDR2 is SVGAGI (reference sequence). V trimming: 4 bases; J trimming: 4 bases; junction bases outside the gene matches: 7. The CDR3 coding sequence is TGTGCCAGCAGTTGGGACAGGGGATCGGGCGGAAACACCATATATTTT. Protein: CASSWDRGSGGNTIYF.

This sequence joins TRBV7-8 and TRBJ2-2, with 12 bases fitting TRBD2. CDR1 and CDR2 from the germline V gene are SGHVS and FQNEAQ. The CDR3 sequence is 17 residues long. The J segment lost 3 bases and the V segment lost 3 bases, leaving 5 bases of the junction unmatched. Written as DNA, the CDR3 is TGTGCCAGCAGCTTGGTACTAGCGGGGGGTTACACCGGGGAGCTGTTTTTT. It translates to CASSLVLAGGYTGELFF.

The chain employs TRBV4-2 and TRBJ2-4; 7 positions agree with TRBD1. V lost 3 bases and J lost 4; bases outside the gene matches: 0. Germline CDR1 is LGHNA and CDR2 is YNFKEQ. The CDR3 loop spans 13 amino acids. The CDR3 region is CASSQGQKNIQYF. CDR3 DNA: TGTGCCAGCAGCCAGGGACAGAAAAACATTCAGTACTTC.

This chain links TRBV4-1 with TRBJ2-7; TRBD1 agrees at 9 bases. Per germline, CDR1 MGHRA and CDR2 YSYEKL. V was clipped by 5 bases and J by 1 base; unmatched bases: 12. This CDR3 is 17 amino acids long. CDR3 protein: CASSGGTTGGKSYEQYF. The CDR3 DNA sequence: TGCGCCAGCAGCGGAGGAACGACAGGGGGTAAATCCTACGAGCAGTACTTC.

The genes are TRBV19 and TRBJ1-6; D not certain. Germline V gene data show CDR1 as LNHDA and CDR2 as SQIVND (reference sequence). V dropped 0 bases and J dropped 7 bases, with 7 bases sitting between them. The length of the CDR3 is 14 residues. The CDR3 spells CASSIEGRNSPLHF. The CDR3 DNA is TGTGCCAGTAGTATAGAGGGCAGAAATTCACCCCTCCACTTT. Supplemented by reference TRBV19 and TRBJ1-6, the full variable domain reads DGGITQSPKYLFRKEGQNVTLSCEQNLNHDAMYWYRQDPGQGLRLIYYSQIVNDFQKGDIAEGYSVSREKKESFPLTVTSAQKNPTAFYLCASSIEGRNSPLHFGNGTRLTVT.